The source of this T cell receptor (beta chain) is a study of shared clonotypes between healthy human individuals. Regarding the study as a whole: Generally, naive subsets (rather than memory subsets) showed larger estimated richness.

V lost 3 bases and J lost 7, with 12 bases in between. There are 14 residues in the CDR3. CDR1 and CDR2 from the germline V gene are LNHDA and SQIVND (reference sequence). Tens of thousands of T cell genomes (roughly 0.2 ug DNA) went into each sorted-subset replicate. In the original workflow: Junction-only sequences without quality scores were provided by ImmunoSEQ, so filtering was different. The method was immunoSEQ multiplex PCR; TCRdb's version includes in-frame clones alone and lacks a portion of them. The V and J calls and the clone size are those of that table, but D and trimming were determined from the DNA. The sample contains some 2 million clones, roughly 95% of which appear only once. Concerning this clone itself: The antigen is unknown.

This chain uses TRBV19 with TRBJ2-2; D call uncertain. Sequencing used naive CD4+ T cells sorted from blood. Subset defined: CD45RA+ positively selected. This receptor was taken from a young man in good health. The CDR3 region has the DNA TGTGCCAGTAGTATCGATGGCCTTTTCGGGGAGCTGTTTTTT. This sequence encodes CASSIDGLFGELFF.